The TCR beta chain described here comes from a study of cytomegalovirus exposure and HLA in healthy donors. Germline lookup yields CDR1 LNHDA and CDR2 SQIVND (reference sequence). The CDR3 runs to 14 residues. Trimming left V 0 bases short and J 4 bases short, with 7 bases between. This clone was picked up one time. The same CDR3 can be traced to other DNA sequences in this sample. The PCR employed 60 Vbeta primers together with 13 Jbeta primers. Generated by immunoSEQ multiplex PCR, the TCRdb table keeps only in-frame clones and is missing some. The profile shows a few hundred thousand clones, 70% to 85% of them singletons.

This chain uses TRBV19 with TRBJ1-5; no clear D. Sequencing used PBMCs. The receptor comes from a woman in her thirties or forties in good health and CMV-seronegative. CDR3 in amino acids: CASSIDRGNQPQHF. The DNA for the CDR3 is TGTGCCAGTAGTATAGATCGGGGTAATCAGCCCCAGCATTTT. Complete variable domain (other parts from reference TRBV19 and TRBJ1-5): DGGITQSPKYLFRKEGQNVTLSCEQNLNHDAMYWYRQDPGQGLRLIYYSQIVNDFQKGDIAEGYSVSREKKESFPLTVTSAQKNPTAFYLCASSIDRGNQPQHFGDGTRLSIL.